A single T cell receptor (beta chain) is shown here with its context. The sample comes from a study of T cells in Graves' hyperthyroidism and ophthalmopathy. Researchers amplified the TCR beta CDR3 regions from RNA transcripts. HTBI primers were used for first-round RT-PCR of the TCR CDR3. TCRdb reprocessed the multiplex PCR reads via MiXCR and lists one record per CDR3 protein. The table records hundreds of thousands of distinct CDR3 sequences, over 35% of them present only once. This CDR3 contains 14 residues. The germline gives CDR1 SGDLS, CDR2 YYNGEE. It was considered stable Graves' hyperthyroidism when ophthalmopathy did not progress within 18 months. Lactation, pregnancy, other autoimmune disease or uncontrolled infection excluded patients.

Sequenced: blood. The clonotype comes from a man aged 18 to 29 with Graves' hyperthyroidism. The chain combines TRBV9 with TRBJ2-5; a weak D match, TRBD2 (7 bases). The DNA end lines up better with TRBJ2-7; the J call may be wrong. The DNA of the CDR3 is TGTGCCAGCAGCGTAGTAGGGGAGGGGGGCGAGCAGTACTTC. It is translated as CASSVVGEGGEQYF.